Below, 20 T cell receptor beta chains from the same sample are listed, as sequenced in a study of T cells in Graves' hyperthyroidism and ophthalmopathy. TCR beta CDR3 sequences were amplified from RNA transcripts. The HTBI primer set served for first-round RT-PCR of the TCR CDR3. TCRdb re-derived calls from the multiplex PCR reads in MiXCR, one entry per CDR3 protein. Of 200,000 to 250,000 distinct CDR3 sequences in the sample, around a sixth were seen once. Sequencing was done on a sample of blood. The receptors derive from a woman between 50 and 59 years old with Graves' hyperthyroidism.

This clonotype appeared many times. V gene TRBV7-2 combines with J gene TRBJ1-1; D unresolved. V was clipped by 4 bases and J by 5 bases, with 5 bases between them. The germline CDR1 and CDR2 sequences are SGHTA and FQGNSA. The CDR3 is 11 amino acids. Here the CDR3 DNA reads TGTGCCAGCAGCTCCCGGACTGAAGCTTTCTTT. Translated, it gives CASSSRTEAFF.

The sample holds many counts of this clonotype. The chain is built from TRBV2 and TRBJ1-5; D is ambiguous. Trimming pared 4 bases from V and 5 bases from J, leaving 12 bases between. The germline CDR1 and CDR2 sequences are SNHLY and FYNNEI. CDR3 size: 14 residues. CDR3 amino acids: CASSVSSRDQPQHF. The CDR3 DNA reads TGTGCCAGCAGTGTTTCCAGCCGAGATCAGCCCCAGCATTTT.

A few counts support this clonotype. The chain joins TRBV5-1 to TRBJ2-1; the D gene is possibly TRBD2 (6 bases). CDR3 size: 14 residues. V lost 4 bases to trimming and J lost 12 bases, with 20 bases between them. The germline V gene encodes CDR1 SGHRS and CDR2 YFSETQ. The CDR3 reads CASSPDSRLVGQFF. Here the CDR3 DNA reads TGCGCCAGCAGCCCCGACAGCCGACTAGTAGGGCAGTTCTTC.

This clonotype came up a few times. The gene calls are TRBV9 and TRBJ2-7; D uncertain. Trimming removed 0 bases at V and 6 bases at J, with 16 bases between. Germline lookup yields CDR1 SGDLS and CDR2 YYNGEE. The CDR3 length is 15 residues. Here the CDR3 DNA reads TGTGCCAGCAGCGTAGGGCCGGACCCCGAATCCGAGCAGTACTTC. Protein product: CASSVGPDPESEQYF.

This chain joins TRBV13 and TRBJ1-6, with unresolved D. Trimming shortened V by 5 bases and J by 8 bases, and 16 bases separated the two germline ends. The CDR3 runs 15 residues. Germline V gene sequence: CDR1 PRHDT, CDR2 FYEKMQ (reference sequence). The CDR3 here is CASSQDSGEHSPLHF. DNA of the CDR3: TGTGCCAGCAGCCAGGACTCCGGGGAACATTCACCCCTCCACTTT.

The V and J genes are TRBV28 and TRBJ1-4; D uncertain. The V and J ends lost 6 bases and 4 bases respectively, with 12 bases between them. CDR3 length: 14 amino acids. Germline CDR1 reads MDHEN; CDR2 reads SYDVKM. Here the CDR3 reads CASRTREYNEKLFF. Written as DNA, the CDR3 is TGTGCCAGCAGGACCCGGGAATATAATGAAAAACTGTTTTTT.

This clonotype was picked up many times. The chain has TRBV12-3 or TRBV12-4 and TRBJ1-2; 9 nucleotides align to TRBD1. The CDR3 extends over 15 amino acids. The ends lost 2 bases at V and 5 bases at J; junction bases unmatched: 6. In DNA form, the CDR3 reads TGTGCCAGCAGTTTACCCCAGACAGGGGGGTATGGCTACACCTTC. Protein sequence: CASSLPQTGGYGYTF.

About this clonotype: A read error may explain this, as a much larger clone is one base away. The V gene is TRBV7-2, the J gene TRBJ2-5; D is uncertain. Trimming cost V 5 bases and J 0 bases, with 4 bases left between them. The CDR3 spans 12 residues. Germline lookup yields CDR1 SGHTA and CDR2 FQGNSA. The CDR3 nucleotides are TGTGCCAGCAGCACGTACCAAGAGACCCAGTACTTC. Translated, it gives CASSTYQETQYF.

This clonotype has ten or more counts. The chain recombines TRBV27 with TRBJ2-7; D perhaps matches TRBD1 (7 bases). This CDR3 is built from 14 residues. The V end was cut by 1 base, the J end by 3 bases, with 10 bases between. Germline V gene lookup returns CDR1 MNHEY and CDR2 SMNVEV (reference sequence). This CDR3 is CASSLYRGGYEQYF. The CDR3, as DNA: TGTGCCAGCAGTTTATACAGGGGAGGCTACGAGCAGTACTTC.

The chain joins TRBV20-1 to TRBJ1-6; D not resolved. Germline V gene lookup returns CDR1 DFQATT and CDR2 SNEGSKA (reference sequence). This CDR3 comprises 15 residues. Trimming left V 2 bases short and J 0 bases short, with 8 bases between. In DNA, the CDR3 is TGCAGTGCTAGATTACGAGGCTCCTATAATTCACCCCTCCACTTT. Translation: CSARLRGSYNSPLHF.

This clonotype came up many times. The genes are TRBV28 and TRBJ1-2, with TRBD1 as a possible D gene (5 bases). Germline V gene lookup returns CDR1 MDHEN and CDR2 SYDVKM. Trimming stripped 8 bases from V and 8 bases from J, with 24 bases between. The CDR3 spans 15 residues. This CDR3 is CASGRQLSPQRGYTF. The CDR3 DNA follows: TGTGCCAGCGGCCGACAGCTTTCCCCACAGCGGGGCTACACCTTC.

The V call is TRBV6-1, the J call TRBJ1-5; TRBD1 might be the D (6 bases). Trimming removed 1 base at V and 11 bases at J, with 9 bases between. CDR1 MNHNS and CDR2 SASEGT come from the germline V gene. The CDR3 covers 12 residues. The CDR3: CASSEVGGSQHF. The CDR3 coding sequence is TGTGCCAGCAGTGAAGTAGGGGGGTCCCAGCATTTT.

This clonotype has just a few counts. V gene TRBV12-3 or TRBV12-4 combines with J gene TRBJ2-1, with D hard to call. CDR3 size: 13 residues. The V and J ends lost 7 bases and 2 bases respectively, with 9 bases between them. The CDR3 spells CASIPSAYNEQFF. CDR3 DNA sequence: TGTGCCAGCATTCCCAGCGCCTACAATGAGCAGTTCTTC.

This clonotype was counted many times. The rearrangement joins TRBV12-3 or TRBV12-4 to TRBJ1-4; D gene uncertain. Deletions cut 3 bases from V and 2 bases from J, with 1 base between. This CDR3 spans 12 amino acids. CDR3 nucleotide sequence: TGTGCCAGCAGTTTTACTAATGAAAAACTGTTTTTT. Translating it yields CASSFTNEKLFF.

The sample holds many counts of this clonotype. V usage is TRBV9 and J usage is TRBJ2-1, with TRBD2 matching over 12 bases. The trim removed 0 bases at V and 9 bases at J, leaving 4 bases unmatched. This CDR3 spans 15 amino acids. Per the germline V gene, CDR1 is SGDLS and CDR2 is YYNGEE. CDR3 coding DNA: TGTGCCAGCAGCGTAGATCTAGCGGGAGGGCGTGAGCAGTTCTTC. Protein: CASSVDLAGGREQFF.

The V gene is TRBV6-1, the J gene TRBJ1-2; 7 bases agree with TRBD1. Germline V gene sequence: CDR1 MNHNS, CDR2 SASEGT. The V gene end was trimmed by 4 bases and the J gene end by 5 bases; junction bases not matched to a gene: 4. The CDR3 contains 13 residues. The CDR3, as DNA: TGTGCCAGCAGTGGGGGACAGAATTATGGCTACACCTTC. This sequence encodes CASSGGQNYGYTF.

The V call is TRBV30, the J call TRBJ2-1; no clear D gene. Germline assignment: CDR1 GTSNPN and CDR2 SVGIG (reference sequence). There are 13 residues in the CDR3. With 0 bases removed from V and 3 bases from J, the gap between germline ends came to 6 bases. Here the CDR3 DNA reads TGTGCCTGGAGTGTACAACTCTACAATGAGCAGTTCTTC. Its protein is CAWSVQLYNEQFF.

This clonotype was seen a few times. The rearrangement uses TRBV19 and TRBJ2-1; 12 bases fit TRBD2. In germline, CDR1 is LNHDA, CDR2 SQIVND (reference sequence). V shed 4 bases, J shed 4 bases, and the junction held 5 bases outside the gene matches. The CDR3 is made up of 16 amino acids. The CDR3 sequence: CASSTEGLAGYNEQFF. The CDR3 DNA is TGTGCCAGTAGTACTGAGGGACTAGCGGGTTACAATGAGCAGTTCTTC.

Many counts were recorded for this clonotype. This sequence joins TRBV27 and TRBJ2-7, with D tentatively TRBD2 (6 bases). CDR1 MNHEY and CDR2 SMNVEV come from the germline V gene (reference sequence). The CDR3 extends over 17 amino acids. V lost 3 bases and J lost 3, with 21 bases in between. The CDR3 DNA reads as TGTGCCAGCAGTTTGACGACTCCGGGACTCAATAGCTACGAGCAGTACTTC. Translation gives CASSLTTPGLNSYEQYF.

This clonotype was seen repeatedly, ten times or more. The V and J genes are TRBV6-2 or TRBV6-3 and TRBJ2-2, with a possible D match to TRBD1 (6 bases). Germline CDR1 reads MNHEY; CDR2 reads SVGEGT. V was pared by 10 bases and J by 0 bases, with 15 bases between. The CDR3 length is 15 residues. The CDR3 bases are TGTGCCATCCGAGGTCCAGGGGCGAACACCGGGGAGCTGTTTTTT. It translates to CAIRGPGANTGELFF.